This record concerns one T cell receptor (beta chain) sequence. The sample originates from a study of cytomegalovirus exposure and HLA in healthy donors. This CDR3 has 17 residues. CDR1 is ENHRY, CDR2 SYGVKD, per germline. Trimming at V came to 6 bases and at J to 3 bases, leaving 15 bases not matched to a gene. Produced via immunoSEQ multiplex PCR; TCRdb's table is partial and in-frame only. Of hundreds of thousands of clones in the sample, 87% are singletons; the top ten hold 1.5% to 2%. This sequence originates from a woman in her late teens or twenties in good health and CMV-seropositive. Sequences were obtained from PBMCs. This rearrangement joins TRBV10-3 to TRBJ2-3; 7 bases line up with TRBD2. The CDR3: CAIRGGGRELWTDTQYF. The CDR3 DNA reads as TGTGCCATCAGGGGAGGTGGGCGGGAGCTTTGGACAGATACGCAGTATTTT.